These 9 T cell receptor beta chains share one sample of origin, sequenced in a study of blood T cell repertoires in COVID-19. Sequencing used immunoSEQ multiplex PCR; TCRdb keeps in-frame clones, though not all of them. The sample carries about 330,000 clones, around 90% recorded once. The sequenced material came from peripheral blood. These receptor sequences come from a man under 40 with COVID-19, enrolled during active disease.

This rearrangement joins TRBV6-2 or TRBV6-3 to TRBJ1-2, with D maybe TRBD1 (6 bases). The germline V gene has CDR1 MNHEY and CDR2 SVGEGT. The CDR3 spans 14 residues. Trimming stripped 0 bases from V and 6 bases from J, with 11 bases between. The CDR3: CASSYSGQTDGYTF. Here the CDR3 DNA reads TGTGCCAGCAGTTACTCAGGACAGACCGATGGCTACACCTTC.

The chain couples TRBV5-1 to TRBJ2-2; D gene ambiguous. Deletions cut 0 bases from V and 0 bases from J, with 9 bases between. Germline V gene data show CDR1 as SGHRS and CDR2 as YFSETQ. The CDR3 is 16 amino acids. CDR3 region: CASSLVASPNTGELFF. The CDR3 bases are TGCGCCAGCAGCTTGGTTGCGAGCCCGAACACCGGGGAGCTGTTTTTT.

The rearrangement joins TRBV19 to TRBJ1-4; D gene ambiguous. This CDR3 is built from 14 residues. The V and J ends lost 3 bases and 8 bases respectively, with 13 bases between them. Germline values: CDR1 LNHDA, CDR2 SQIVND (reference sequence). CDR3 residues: CASSMGGKREKLFF. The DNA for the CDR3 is TGTGCCAGTAGTATGGGCGGGAAGCGGGAAAAACTGTTTTTT.

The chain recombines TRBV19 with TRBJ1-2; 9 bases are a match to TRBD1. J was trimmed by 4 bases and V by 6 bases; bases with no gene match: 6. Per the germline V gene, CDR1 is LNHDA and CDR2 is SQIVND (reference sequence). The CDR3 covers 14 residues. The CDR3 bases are TGTGCCAGTAGGGGACAGGGACCTTCCTATGGCTACACCTTC. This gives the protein CASRGQGPSYGYTF.

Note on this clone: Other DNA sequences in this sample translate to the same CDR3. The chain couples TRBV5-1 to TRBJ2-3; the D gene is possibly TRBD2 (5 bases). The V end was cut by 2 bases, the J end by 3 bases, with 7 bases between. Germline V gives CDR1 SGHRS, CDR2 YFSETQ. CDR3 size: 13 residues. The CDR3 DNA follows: TGCGCCAGCAGCTTCCCGGGGACAGATACGCAGTATTTT. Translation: CASSFPGTDTQYF. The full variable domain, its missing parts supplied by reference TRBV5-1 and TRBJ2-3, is KAGVTQTPRYLIKTRGQQVTLSCSPISGHRSVSWYQQTPGQGLQFLFEYFSETQRNKGNFPGRFSGRQFSNSRSEMNVSTLELGDSALYLCASSFPGTDTQYFGPGTRLTVL.

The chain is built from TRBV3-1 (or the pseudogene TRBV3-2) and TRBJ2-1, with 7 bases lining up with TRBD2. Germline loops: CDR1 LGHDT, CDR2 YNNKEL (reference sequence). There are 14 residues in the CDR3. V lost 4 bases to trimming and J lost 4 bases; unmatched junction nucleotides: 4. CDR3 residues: CASSPRAGYNEQFF. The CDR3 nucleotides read TGTGCCAGCAGCCCGAGAGCGGGATACAATGAGCAGTTCTTC.

The chain's CDR3 is CASDREVMNEQFF. In nucleotides, the CDR3 is TGTGCCAGCGACAGGGAGGTCATGAATGAGCAGTTCTTC. The V call is TRBV7-3, the J call TRBJ2-1; tentatively, D is TRBD1 (7 bases). Trimming took 8 bases from V and 7 from J, leaving 15 bases between them. Per germline, CDR1 SGHTA and CDR2 FQGTGA. The length of the CDR3 is 13 residues.

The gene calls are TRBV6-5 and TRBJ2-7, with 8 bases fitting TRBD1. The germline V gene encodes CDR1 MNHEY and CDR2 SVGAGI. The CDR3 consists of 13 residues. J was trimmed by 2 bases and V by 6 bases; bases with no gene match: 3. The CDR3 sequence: CASRGTGTYEQYF. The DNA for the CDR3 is TGTGCCAGCAGGGGGACAGGCACCTACGAGCAGTACTTC.

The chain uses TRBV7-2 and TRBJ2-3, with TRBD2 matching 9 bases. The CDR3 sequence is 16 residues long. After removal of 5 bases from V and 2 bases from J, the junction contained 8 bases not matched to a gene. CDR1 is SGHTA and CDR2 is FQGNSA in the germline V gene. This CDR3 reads CASSVGLAGITDTQYF. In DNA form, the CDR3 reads TGTGCCAGCAGCGTAGGGCTAGCGGGGATCACAGATACGCAGTATTTT.